Below, 20 T cell receptor beta chains from the same sample are listed, as sequenced in a study of OX40 agonist ivuxolimab in advanced cancers. Clones were sequenced by immunoSEQ multiplex PCR, and TCRdb holds only the in-frame ones, with some missing. The repertoire has about 72,000 clones, roughly 90% of them found once; the top ten carry under 1.1%. The sequences come from CD4+ or CD8+ T cells sorted from blood, collected in a trial of the OX40 agonist ivuxolimab. The receptor source for this set is an adult with an advanced solid tumor such as melanoma, head and neck, liver or kidney cancer.

The chain couples TRBV5-5 to TRBJ1-2; D gene uncertain. Germline V gene sequence: CDR1 SGHKS, CDR2 YYEKEE (reference sequence). The CDR3 has 14 residues. V lost 5 bases, J lost 5 bases, and 16 bases lay in between. In DNA, the CDR3 is TGTGCCAGCAGTTCCATGTCCCCGAAATATGGCTACACCTTC. Amino acids: CASSSMSPKYGYTF.

V is TRBV27 and J is TRBJ1-2; D remains unclear. The CDR3 loop spans 12 amino acids. Germline assignment: CDR1 MNHEY and CDR2 SMNVEV (reference sequence). V lost 6 bases to trimming and J lost 3 bases, with 8 bases between them. Here the CDR3 reads CASRREDYGYTF. In DNA form, the CDR3 reads TGTGCCAGCAGGAGGGAGGACTATGGCTACACCTTC.

The CDR3 region is CATSRDVDPAKNIQYF. The CDR3 DNA reads as TGTGCCACCAGCAGAGACGTGGATCCGGCCAAAAACATTCAGTACTTC. The chain employs TRBV15 and TRBJ2-4; D not certain. Germline V gives CDR1 LNHNV, CDR2 YYDKDF (reference sequence). The CDR3 sequence is 16 residues long. Trimming stripped 0 bases from V and 1 base from J, with 10 bases between.

The genes are TRBV10-3 and TRBJ2-3; D may be TRBD1 or TRBD2 (5 bases each). Germline V CDR1 and CDR2: ENHRY, SYGVKD. V lost 10 bases to trimming and J lost 0 bases, with 14 bases between them. This CDR3 has 14 amino acids. As DNA, the CDR3 is TGTGCCACAATTGTCGAGGGGAGCACAGATACGCAGTATTTT. It encodes CATIVEGSTDTQYF.

The chain uses TRBV6-6 and TRBJ1-4; D remains unclear. The germline CDR1 and CDR2 sequences are MNHNY and SVGAGI (reference sequence). V was pared by 6 bases and J by 8 bases, with 16 bases between. CDR3 length: 14 residues. CDR3 nucleotides: TGTGCCAGCAGGGATGACGGAGGAGAGGAAAAACTGTTTTTT. Its translation: CASRDDGGEEKLFF.

This clone was detected a few times. This sequence joins TRBV29-1 and TRBJ1-1; perhaps TRBD1 as D (5 bases). Trimming pared 4 bases from V and 0 bases from J, leaving 12 bases between. The CDR3 runs to 14 residues. CDR1 is SQVTM, CDR2 ANQGSEA, per germline. CDR3 in amino acids: CSVVRGGVNTEAFF. The CDR3 bases are TGCAGCGTTGTAAGGGGAGGCGTGAACACTGAAGCTTTCTTT.

CDR3 region: CASSTTGGGDQPQHF. The DNA of the CDR3 is TGTGCCAGTAGCACGACAGGTGGGGGTGATCAGCCCCAGCATTTT. The V and J genes are TRBV19 and TRBJ1-5, with D maybe TRBD1 (6 bases). The germline V gene has CDR1 LNHDA and CDR2 SQIVND (reference sequence). With 6 bases removed from V and 5 bases from J, the gap between germline ends came to 17 bases. The CDR3 has 15 amino acids.

The chain recombines TRBV10-1 with TRBJ1-1; D is unresolved. The CDR3 has 12 amino acids. Germline lookup yields CDR1 WNHNN and CDR2 SYGVQD (reference sequence). Trimming stripped 11 bases from V and 4 bases from J, with 14 bases between. CDR3 loop: CASSTYGTEAFF. The CDR3 bases are TGCGCCTCCTCGACTTATGGCACTGAAGCTTTCTTT.

The V and J genes are TRBV6-6 and TRBJ1-5, with D tentatively TRBD1 (6 bases). Germline V lookup: CDR1 MNHNY, CDR2 SVGAGI (reference sequence). There are 16 residues in the CDR3. Trimming shortened V by 0 bases and J by 2 bases, and 11 bases separated the two germline ends. Written as DNA, the CDR3 is TGTGCCAGCAGTTACTCGGGGGGGCAGGGCAATCAGCCCCAGCATTTT. Protein sequence: CASSYSGGQGNQPQHF.

The chain combines TRBV7-6 with TRBJ1-1, with D perhaps matching TRBD1 (6 bases). V lost 4 bases, J lost 1 base, and 16 bases lay in between. The CDR3 is made up of 16 amino acids. Germline CDR1 and CDR2: SGHVS and FNYEAQ. Here the CDR3 DNA reads TGTGCCAGCAGCTCCGGACAGCGAGTAACGAACACTGAAGCTTTCTTT. This translates into CASSSGQRVTNTEAFF.

The rearrangement joins TRBV29-1 to TRBJ2-3; D is ambiguous. The germline V gene has CDR1 SQVTM and CDR2 ANQGSEA. The CDR3 sequence is 13 residues long. V was shortened by 3 bases and J by 1 base, with 8 bases between the two germline ends. In nucleotides, the CDR3 is TGCAGCGTTGATACGGAAGGCACAGATACGCAGTATTTT. Translating it yields CSVDTEGTDTQYF.

V usage is TRBV11-3 and J usage is TRBJ2-7, with TRBD2 matching 7 bases. The V gene end was trimmed by 2 bases and the J gene end by 6 bases; junction bases not matched to a gene: 10. CDR1 is SGHNT and CDR2 is YENEEA in the germline V gene. The CDR3 is 15 amino acids. The CDR3 DNA sequence: TGTGCCAGCAGCTTAACGTCTGCCCCGGGGGGCGAGCAGTACTTC. The encoded protein is CASSLTSAPGGEQYF.

This clone was observed a handful of times. The rearrangement links TRBV5-4 to TRBJ1-1, with 7 bases fitting TRBD1. CDR1 SGHNT and CDR2 YYREEE come from the germline V gene (reference sequence). The V segment lost 2 bases and the J segment 9 bases; nucleotides outside the gene matches: 7. CDR3 length equals 13 residues. In nucleotides, the CDR3 is TGTGCCAGCAGCTTTACCGGGACAGATAAAGCTTTCTTT. This codes for CASSFTGTDKAFF.

This clone was seen once. This chain uses TRBV6-6 with TRBJ1-3, with D possibly matching TRBD1 (5 bases). The germline V gene has CDR1 MNHNY and CDR2 SVGAGI (reference sequence). The CDR3 spans 16 residues. V shed 5 bases and J shed 2 bases, with 16 bases lying between them. The DNA for the CDR3 is TGTGCCAGCAGTATCCTACCGGGGGGGGCTGGAAACACCATATATTTT. It specifies CASSILPGGAGNTIYF.

The chain is built from TRBV18 and TRBJ2-1; possibly TRBD2 for D (6 bases). There are 15 residues in the CDR3. Trimming stripped 4 bases from V and 6 bases from J, with 16 bases between. Germline CDR1 is KGHSH and CDR2 is LQKENI. The CDR3 DNA follows: TGTGCCAGCTCACGATCACCCCTCGGGGGCAATGAGCAGTTCTTC. This gives the protein CASSRSPLGGNEQFF.

This clone was seen a single time. The CDR3 DNA reads TGCAGCGTTGTAAACCAGGGGTCGGATACGCAGTATTTT. As protein: CSVVNQGSDTQYF. The chain carries TRBV29-1 and TRBJ2-3, with D perhaps TRBD1 (6 bases). CDR3 length equals 13 residues. Trimming removed 4 bases at V and 6 bases at J, with 14 bases between. CDR1 and CDR2 (germline): SQVTM, ANQGSEA.

The chain employs TRBV10-3 and TRBJ1-4, with 8 positions matching TRBD1. The V gene's germline CDR1 is ENHRY and CDR2 SYGVKD. The CDR3 runs 15 residues. Trimming at V came to 3 bases and at J to 1 base, leaving 1 base not matched to a gene. CDR3 bases: TGTGCCATCAGTGAAGGACAGGGAACTAATGAAAAACTGTTTTTT. This translates into CAISEGQGTNEKLFF.

V usage is TRBV6-1 and J usage is TRBJ1-2; 9 positions agree with TRBD1. J lost 7 bases, V lost 4 bases, and 4 bases had no gene match. From germline, CDR1 is MNHNS and CDR2 SASEGT. This CDR3 is 13 amino acids long. CDR3 bases: TGTGCCAGCAGTGGACAGGGGGAGGGTGGCTACACCTTC. This translates into CASSGQGEGGYTF.

This clone appeared a few times. V is TRBV5-1 and J is TRBJ1-2, with TRBD1 identical over 7 bases. Per germline, CDR1 SGHRS and CDR2 YFSETQ. The CDR3 spans 13 residues. V trimming: 1 base; J trimming: 3 bases; junction bases outside the gene matches: 0. The chain's CDR3 is CASSLTGDYGYTF. The CDR3 coding sequence is TGCGCCAGCAGCTTGACAGGGGACTATGGCTACACCTTC.

The gene calls are TRBV9 and TRBJ2-7; D is undetermined. With 0 bases removed from V and 0 bases from J, the gap between germline ends came to 7 bases. Per germline, CDR1 SGDLS and CDR2 YYNGEE. The CDR3 spans 14 residues. The CDR3 loop reads CASSVVPSSYEQYF. CDR3 nucleotides: TGTGCCAGCAGCGTAGTCCCTAGCTCCTACGAGCAGTACTTC.